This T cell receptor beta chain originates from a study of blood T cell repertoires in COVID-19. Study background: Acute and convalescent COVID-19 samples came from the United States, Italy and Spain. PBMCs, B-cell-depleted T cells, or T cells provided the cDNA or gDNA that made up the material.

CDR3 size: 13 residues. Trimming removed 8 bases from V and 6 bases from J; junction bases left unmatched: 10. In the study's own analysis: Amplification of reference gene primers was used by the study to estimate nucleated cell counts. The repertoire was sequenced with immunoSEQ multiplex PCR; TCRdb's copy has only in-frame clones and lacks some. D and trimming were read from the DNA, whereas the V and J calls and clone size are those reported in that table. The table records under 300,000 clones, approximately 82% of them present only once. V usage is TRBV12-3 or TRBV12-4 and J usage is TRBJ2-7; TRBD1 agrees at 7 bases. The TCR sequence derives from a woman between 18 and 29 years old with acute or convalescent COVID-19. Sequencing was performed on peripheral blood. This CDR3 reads CASRGQSLGEQYF. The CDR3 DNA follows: TGTGCCAGCCGGGGACAGAGTCTAGGCGAGCAGTACTTC.